This TCR beta chain was obtained from a study of cytomegalovirus exposure and HLA in healthy donors (TCRdb year 2017). Broadly, across the study: According to an earlier analysis of around 600 of the donors, about 180 million T cells yielded 120 million or so unique TCR beta sequences and approximately 280 Gb of sequence data. To predict cytomegalovirus infection status, the study brought together high-throughput TCR immunosequencing, statistical association of individual TCRs with disease status, and machine learning. Both class I and class II loci were covered by HLA typing, at four-digit resolution. Rather than drawing on any new phenotypic data, the later analysis identified candidate immune exposures from TCR beta sequences and the way those sequences occurred across donors. A separate validation cohort of 100 to 150 different subjects was used in addition to the roughly 700-subject first cohort. The aim of the study was to test whether cataloging public T cell receptors could identify signatures of past pathogen exposure. On average, roughly 240,000 unique TCR beta nucleotide sequences were sequenced per donor among several hundred genotyped donors of the cohort, with roughly 18% of those sequences being non-productive. A later analysis re-analyzed previously published TCR beta repertoires from 666 donors and added high-resolution HLA genotyping to study TCR occurrence patterns. Of the roughly 390 genotyped donors, 65% to 90% fell in the genetic ancestry cluster associated with self-reported Caucasian donors. In a later genetic analysis, genome-wide SNP genotypes for about 55% of the roughly 700 donors were used, and that subset was treated as a discovery cohort. An earlier analysis of several hundred of the donors applied high-throughput TCR beta sequencing to assess whether each TCR beta V gene segment acted as functional or pseudogenic. Using immunosequencing, the study profiled T cell repertoires from 640 or so subjects and related those repertoires to cytomegalovirus serostatus. About 330 gigabases of sequencing data and around 88 million unique TCR sequences made up an early release that covered 500 to 650 HLA-typed donors. Typing coverage differed by locus: A, B, C, DRB1 and DQB1 were typed in roughly 620-630 donors, DQA1 in about 500, DPA1 in 600 to 610, and DPB1 in 400 to 490. Every repertoire in the discovery cohort had been generated on one and the same sequencing platform. Donor age, sex, ethnicity and CMV serostatus were compiled alongside the repertoire data. Because of strong linkage in the cohort, four or five DR-DQ haplotypes were treated as single units for association and clustering.

The cohort comprised 710 or so healthy bone marrow donors. All cohort members were sampled while nominally healthy, although unrecorded immune exposures were likely present. The donor was CMV seronegative and was included in the group of over 300 seronegative cohort members. Each donor provided a peripheral blood sample, and peripheral blood mononuclear cells were used for TCR beta sequencing. Genomic DNA was extracted from the blood cell samples with the Qiagen DNeasy Blood Extraction Kit. From cysteine to phenylalanine, the CDR3 is 14 amino acids long. Here the CDR3 DNA is all that survives: 42 bases in frame from base 1. The V and J ends are trimmed by 4 bases and 1 base, leaving 11 bases between them. According to the germline V gene (reference sequence), CDR1 reads SGHNT and CDR2 reads YYREEE. To prepare the library, the immunoSEQ multiplex PCR assay was applied. For the multiplex PCR, a mixture combining 60 forward primers for TCR Vbeta segments and 13 reverse primers for TCR Jbeta segments was used. The CDR3 region of rearranged TCR beta genes was amplified from genomic DNA by a multiplex PCR assay. The amplified TCR beta libraries were sequenced on the Illumina HiSeq System as 87-base-pair reads. In the paper's pipeline: Across the roughly 640 repertoires, a later analysis counted tens of millions of unique TCR beta chains, around 11 million of which were shared by at least two donors. Raw reads were error-corrected and collapsed into unique sequences with a nearest-neighbor algorithm that merged closely related sequences to remove PCR and sequencing errors. CDR3 sequences were aligned to IMGT reference sequences to assign V, D and J gene segments. For a sequence to be retained, at least a six-nucleotide match to both a V gene segment and a J gene segment was required. A rearrangement was called productive if the CDR3 had no stop codons and remained in frame with V and J, and every other rearrangement was called non-productive. CDR3 was defined according to IMGT convention as the region running from the second conserved V-encoded cysteine to the conserved J-encoded phenylalanine. Sequences without an unambiguous match to a single V gene segment were excluded from the earlier analysis of over 500 of the donors. An earlier analysis of 500 to 600 of the donors classified V segments as functional when productive rearrangements were above 56.7% and as segregating when the standard deviation between donors was above 5%. To diagnose cytomegalovirus status from the catalog of TCR beta chain sequences, a statistical classification framework was built. In a later analysis, V and J genes were assigned by comparing TCR nucleotide sequences against IMGT/GENE-DB human TR gene sequences. Using the TCRdist pipeline, a later analysis assigned CDR3 sequences along with most-parsimonious VDJ recombination scenarios. A later analysis defined each TCR beta chain by its CDR3 amino acid sequence plus V-gene family, and excluded reads lacking a unique V-gene family. To address suspected cross-contamination and a sequencing artifact, a later analysis removed 450 to 700 highly shared, low-generation-probability nucleotide sequences. For each public chain, a later analysis derived a clonal expansion index from normalized ranks of inferred template counts within each repertoire. Generation probabilities in a later analysis came from a VDJ recombination model fitted to out-of-frame rearrangements, and those results were checked against IGoR. In a later analysis, TCR-TCR, TCR-HLA and TCR-CMV co-occurrence was scored with hypergeometric tests, and a repertoire-size bias correction was applied to TCR pairs. False discovery rates were estimated in a later analysis by permuting HLA or CMV assignments 20 times. In a later analysis, co-occurring TCRs were grouped using DBSCAN, and TCRdist sequence similarity was added for clustering within HLA-allele-positive subsets. Co-occurrence clustering excluded repertoires with fewer than 30,000 or more than 120,000 public chains, plus five with anomalous nucleotide sharing. TCRdb holds this immuneACCESS table with in-frame rearrangements only. Some clones are missing; in checked studies, unresolved V genes explain under half, and the rest has no known cause. For V, J and clone size, that table is used; D and trimming come from the DNA. The sample table holds about 150,000 clones, of which roughly 66% were seen once. The ten largest clones capture approximately 1.6% of the sample.

What the study reported, not specific to this receptor: The sequencing pipeline was judged likely to have produced a cluster of highly shared sequence variants as a technical artifact. In a later genetic analysis, a missense DCLRE1C variant was associated with V-gene and J-gene trimming of TCR beta chains, and the association was replicated in an independent cohort. The earlier analysis of some 560 of the donors excluded 15 to 20 rarely observed V segments, including chromosome 9 orphons, because counts were too low. In a later analysis, HLA-associated TCR beta chains were found to be more clonally expanded and to have lower generation probabilities than equally common non-associated chains. At a false discovery rate of 0.05, a later analysis linked under 20,000 TCR beta sequences to specific HLA alleles. Because HLA typing was missing for some donors at each locus, association tests included only the typed subset. A further reported finding was that TCR beta sequences accurately predicted the HLA-A and HLA-B alleles for most subjects in the first cohort. Roughly uniform sequencing depth across donors was assumed in presence/absence analyses, although this assumption may not hold. In the study, 150 to 200 TCR beta chains were listed as associated with cytomegalovirus. When HLA alleles, especially DR and DQ, strongly co-occurred, TCR associations were difficult to assign to individual alleles. The only immune exposure information available for the cohort was CMV serostatus. In an earlier analysis of approximately 600 of the donors, most TCR beta V segments were observed in productive rearrangements about 90% or about 30% of the time, broadly matching IMGT annotations. The classifier was reported to diagnose cytomegalovirus status with high specificity and sensitivity in both the original and validation cohorts. Some IMGT-functional V segments, including TRBV6-2 and TRBV6-3, could not be told apart with the 87-base-pair reads, so those segments were excluded. Most CMV-associated TCR beta chains appeared to be HLA-restricted in a later analysis, and the HLA associations seemed to be driven largely by CMV exposure. Linkage disequilibrium might explain the correlated functional status among segregating V segments, but an unknown experimental factor could not be ruled out. The authors suggested that the approach could potentially be generalized to other disease states and immunological phenotypes. A later analysis found that TCR association rates varied across HLA loci, with DRB1 alleles showing the most associated TCRs and HLA-C alleles the fewest. Most TCR sequences were seen in very few donors, while some public TCRs were found in many individuals. Three of the identified cytomegalovirus-associated TCR beta chains were confirmed in vitro to be specific for cytomegalovirus antigens. According to a later genetic analysis, donors in an Asian-associated ancestry cluster had fewer N-insertions in productive TCRs than the approximately 710-donor mean. In a later analysis, several top co-occurrence clusters were reported to appear linked to parvovirus B19, influenza, CMV and Epstein-Barr virus. Only TCR beta chains were sequenced in this cohort, and the absence of alpha or paired-chain data limited detectable features.

Regarding this clone: What this receptor recognizes is not known. Base quality data are lacking; no much larger clone is found one base away.

In this chain, TRBV5-4 is recombined with TRBJ2-5; possibly the D gene is TRBD1, per 6 matching bases. The sequenced material came from PBMCs. The clonotype was recovered from a woman under 30 in good health and CMV-seronegative. The encoded CDR3 is CASSTRGFQETQYF. The bases are TGTGCCAGCAGCACCAGGGGTTTCCAAGAGACCCAGTACTTC.